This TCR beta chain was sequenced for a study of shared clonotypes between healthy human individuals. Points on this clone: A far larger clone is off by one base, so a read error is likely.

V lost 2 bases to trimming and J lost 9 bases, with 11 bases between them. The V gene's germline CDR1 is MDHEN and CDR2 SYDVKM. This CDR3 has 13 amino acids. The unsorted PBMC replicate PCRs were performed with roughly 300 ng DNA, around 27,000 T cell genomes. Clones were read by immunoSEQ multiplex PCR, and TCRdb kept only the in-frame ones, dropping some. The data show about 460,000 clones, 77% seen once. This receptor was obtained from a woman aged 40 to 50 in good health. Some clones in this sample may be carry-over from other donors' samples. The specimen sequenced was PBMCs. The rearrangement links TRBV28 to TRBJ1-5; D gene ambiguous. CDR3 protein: CASSLTWDRPQHF. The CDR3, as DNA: TGTGCCAGCAGTTTAACGTGGGATCGGCCCCAGCATTTT. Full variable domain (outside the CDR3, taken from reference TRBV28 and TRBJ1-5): DVKVTQSSRYLVKRTGEKVFLECVQDMDHENMFWYRQDPGLGLRLIYFSYDVKMKEKGDIPEGYSVSREKKERFSLILESASTNQTSMYLCASSLTWDRPQHFGDGTRLSIL.